The rows below give T cell receptor beta chains drawn from one sample of a study of T-cell memory formation after mild COVID-19. A single record per CDR3 protein comes from TCRdb applying MiXCR to the 5' RACE reads. This table has about 140,000 distinct CDR3 sequences, roughly a quarter appearing once. Sequencing was performed on PBMCs or a T cell subset sorted from them (not recorded which). The receptors derive from an adult woman who had mild COVID-19 (a few samples of this study predate the infection). Cell type and time point are not known. CDR3s include the opening cysteine and the closing phenylalanine or tryptophan. The D gene is left open where the match is weak. Only part of the rows carry a size: once, few, many, or a class if the clone is expanded.

v_gene: TRBV7-9
abundance: NA
d_gene: NA
j_gene: TRBJ1-2
CDR3aa: CASSLVTSEEGYTF
CDR3nt: TGTGCCAGCAGCTTAGTGACGAGTGAAGAAGGCTACACCTTC

v_gene: TRBV10-3
abundance: NA
d_gene: NA
j_gene: TRBJ1-1
CDR3aa: CATQQGGTEAFF
CDR3nt: TGTGCCACCCAACAGGGAGGGACTGAAGCTTTCTTT

v_gene: TRBV4-1
abundance: NA
d_gene: TRBD1
j_gene: TRBJ1-1
CDR3aa: CASSQDRAGGRTEAFF
CDR3nt: TGCGCCAGCAGCCAAGATCGGGCAGGGGGTCGTACTGAAGCTTTCTTT

v_gene: TRBV4-3
abundance: NA
d_gene: NA
j_gene: TRBJ2-1
CDR3aa: CASSEFRVNEQFF
CDR3nt: TGCGCCAGCAGCGAATTCAGGGTAAATGAGCAGTTCTTC

v_gene: TRBV29-1
abundance: few
d_gene: NA
j_gene: TRBJ2-4
CDR3aa: CSVAQGYIQYF
CDR3nt: TGCAGCGTTGCTCAGGGCTACATTCAGTACTTC

v_gene: TRBV4-1
abundance: many
d_gene: NA
j_gene: TRBJ2-5
CDR3aa: CASSQASDSYQETQYF
CDR3nt: TGCGCCAGCAGCCAAGCCTCGGACAGTTACCAAGAGACCCAGTACTTC

v_gene: TRBV15
abundance: NA
d_gene: NA
j_gene: TRBJ2-7
CDR3aa: CATSRDVSYEQYF
CDR3nt: TGTGCCACCAGCAGAGATGTGTCCTACGAGCAGTACTTC

v_gene: TRBV7-9
abundance: NA
d_gene: NA
j_gene: TRBJ1-2
CDR3aa: CASSHRDNPDGYTF
CDR3nt: TGTGCCAGCAGCCACCGGGACAATCCTGATGGCTACACCTTC

v_gene: TRBV4-3
abundance: NA
d_gene: NA
j_gene: TRBJ2-7
CDR3aa: CASSREADRYEQYF
CDR3nt: TGCGCCAGCAGTAGGGAGGCCGATAGGTACGAGCAGTACTTC

v_gene: TRBV6-5
abundance: NA
d_gene: TRBD1
j_gene: TRBJ2-7
CDR3aa: CASSPRTGYEQYF
CDR3nt: TGTGCCAGCAGTCCCCGGACAGGGTACGAGCAGTACTTC

v_gene: TRBV3-1
abundance: NA
d_gene: NA
j_gene: TRBJ1-1
CDR3aa: CASSQGSGGAYTEAFF
CDR3nt: TGTGCCAGCAGCCAGGGAAGCGGAGGGGCGTACACTGAAGCTTTCTTT

v_gene: TRBV19
abundance: NA
d_gene: NA
j_gene: TRBJ1-1
CDR3aa: CASSRIREMNTEAFF
CDR3nt: TGTGCCAGTAGTAGGATCAGAGAAATGAACACTGAAGCTTTCTTT

v_gene: TRBV12-3/TRBV12-4
abundance: NA
d_gene: NA
j_gene: TRBJ2-1
CDR3aa: CASSFREPYNEQFF
CDR3nt: TGTGCCAGCAGTTTCAGGGAGCCTTACAATGAGCAGTTCTTC

v_gene: TRBV29-1
abundance: NA
d_gene: NA
j_gene: TRBJ1-2
CDR3aa: CSVEKGYDGYTF
CDR3nt: TGCAGCGTTGAAAAGGGGTACGATGGCTACACCTTC

v_gene: TRBV5-6
abundance: NA
d_gene: NA
j_gene: TRBJ2-1
CDR3aa: CASSPGVSSYNQQFF
CDR3nt: TGTGCCAGCAGCCCAGGGGTCAGCTCCTACAATCAGCAGTTCTTC

v_gene: TRBV6-5
abundance: NA
d_gene: NA
j_gene: TRBJ2-7
CDR3aa: CASSSPGVSYEQYF
CDR3nt: TGTGCCAGCAGTTCCCCGGGGGTCTCCTACGAGCAGTACTTC

v_gene: TRBV29-1
abundance: NA
d_gene: TRBD1
j_gene: TRBJ2-2
CDR3aa: CSVPGQGGTGELFF
CDR3nt: TGCAGCGTTCCCGGACAGGGCGGCACCGGGGAGCTGTTTTTT

v_gene: TRBV12-3/TRBV12-4
abundance: few
d_gene: TRBD2
j_gene: TRBJ2-1
CDR3aa: CASGLAGGNEQFF
CDR3nt: TGTGCCAGCGGACTAGCGGGAGGGAATGAGCAGTTCTTC

v_gene: TRBV7-6
abundance: once
d_gene: TRBD1
j_gene: TRBJ2-1
CDR3aa: CASSMSQGTYNEQFF
CDR3nt: TGTGCCAGCAGCATGTCACAGGGGACATACAATGAGCAGTTCTTC

v_gene: TRBV7-9
abundance: NA
d_gene: TRBD2
j_gene: TRBJ2-1
CDR3aa: CASSFPNTLAGEDNEQFF
CDR3nt: TGTGCCAGCAGCTTCCCAAACACTCTAGCGGGAGAGGACAATGAGCAGTTCTTC

v_gene: TRBV7-2
abundance: NA
d_gene: NA
j_gene: TRBJ1-2
CDR3aa: CASSLARGSEGYTF
CDR3nt: TGTGCCAGCAGCTTAGCGCGCGGGAGTGAGGGCTACACCTTC

v_gene: TRBV6-2/TRBV6-3
abundance: few
d_gene: TRBD1
j_gene: TRBJ2-3
CDR3aa: CASLGQWSTDTQYF
CDR3nt: TGTGCCAGCCTGGGACAGTGGAGCACAGATACGCAGTATTTT

v_gene: TRBV30
abundance: NA
d_gene: NA
j_gene: TRBJ2-6
CDR3aa: CAWSQGSGANVLTF
CDR3nt: TGTGCCTGGAGTCAGGGATCCGGGGCCAACGTCCTGACTTTC

v_gene: TRBV6-5
abundance: few
d_gene: TRBD2
j_gene: TRBJ2-5
CDR3aa: CASSYSAGAIAETQYF
CDR3nt: TGTGCCAGCAGTTACTCGGCGGGAGCGATTGCAGAGACCCAGTACTTC

v_gene: TRBV13
abundance: NA
d_gene: NA
j_gene: TRBJ1-4
CDR3aa: CASSLRGESNEKLFF
CDR3nt: TGTGCCAGCAGCTTAAGAGGTGAAAGTAATGAAAAACTGTTTTTT

v_gene: TRBV9
abundance: NA
d_gene: NA
j_gene: TRBJ2-7
CDR3aa: CASSGGLALEQYF
CDR3nt: TGTGCCAGCAGCGGGGGACTTGCACTCGAGCAGTACTTC

v_gene: TRBV7-9
abundance: few
d_gene: TRBD2
j_gene: TRBJ2-3
CDR3aa: CASSRDNSGRGYTQYF
CDR3nt: TGTGCCAGCAGCCGAGACAATAGCGGGAGAGGATATACGCAGTATTTT

v_gene: TRBV5-5
abundance: NA
d_gene: NA
j_gene: TRBJ2-6
CDR3aa: CASSFMASGANVLTF
CDR3nt: TGTGCCAGCAGCTTTATGGCCTCTGGGGCCAACGTCCTGACTTTC

v_gene: TRBV12-3/TRBV12-4
abundance: many
d_gene: NA
j_gene: TRBJ2-1
CDR3aa: CASSPRPREQFF
CDR3nt: TGTGCCAGCAGTCCTAGGCCAAGGGAGCAGTTCTTC

v_gene: TRBV7-6
abundance: few
d_gene: NA
j_gene: TRBJ2-7
CDR3aa: CASSYKGYEQYF
CDR3nt: TGTGCCAGCAGCTACAAAGGGTACGAGCAGTACTTC

v_gene: TRBV7-9
abundance: NA
d_gene: TRBD1
j_gene: TRBJ1-1
CDR3aa: CASSPDRVNTEAFF
CDR3nt: TGTGCCAGCAGCCCGGACAGGGTTAACACTGAAGCTTTCTTT

v_gene: TRBV12-3/TRBV12-4
abundance: NA
d_gene: NA
j_gene: TRBJ2-1
CDR3aa: CASSLVGSISGHNEQFF
CDR3nt: TGTGCCAGCAGTTTAGTGGGGTCGATTAGCGGTCACAATGAGCAGTTCTTC

v_gene: TRBV7-8
abundance: NA
d_gene: TRBD1
j_gene: TRBJ1-2
CDR3aa: CASLMTGYHYGYTF
CDR3nt: TGTGCCAGCTTAATGACAGGGTATCACTATGGCTACACCTTC

v_gene: TRBV12-3/TRBV12-4
abundance: NA
d_gene: NA
j_gene: TRBJ2-3
CDR3aa: CASSLLGAQADTQYF
CDR3nt: TGTGCCAGCAGTTTACTGGGGGCGCAAGCAGATACGCAGTATTTT

v_gene: TRBV7-8
abundance: NA
d_gene: TRBD2
j_gene: TRBJ2-1
CDR3aa: CASSSASSGYNEQFF
CDR3nt: TGTGCCAGCAGCTCCGCGTCTAGCGGATACAATGAGCAGTTCTTC

v_gene: TRBV24-1
abundance: NA
d_gene: TRBD2
j_gene: TRBJ2-7
CDR3aa: CATSAREGPDEQYF
CDR3nt: TGTGCCACCTCAGCTCGGGAGGGCCCCGACGAGCAGTACTTC

v_gene: TRBV5-5
abundance: few
d_gene: NA
j_gene: TRBJ1-2
CDR3aa: CASSLDDSNYGYTF
CDR3nt: TGTGCCAGCAGCCTGGATGACAGTAACTATGGCTACACCTTC

v_gene: TRBV15
abundance: NA
d_gene: TRBD2
j_gene: TRBJ2-1
CDR3aa: CAVASIAGFNNEQFF
CDR3nt: TGTGCCGTCGCCTCCATAGCGGGCTTTAACAATGAGCAGTTCTTC

v_gene: TRBV27
abundance: many
d_gene: NA
j_gene: TRBJ1-2
CDR3aa: CASSLQGSYGYTF
CDR3nt: TGTGCCAGCAGTTTACAGGGGTCCTATGGCTACACCTTC

v_gene: TRBV20-1
abundance: few
d_gene: TRBD2
j_gene: TRBJ2-2
CDR3aa: CSARTSGIPGELFF
CDR3nt: TGCAGTGCCAGGACTAGCGGGATTCCCGGGGAGCTGTTTTTT

v_gene: TRBV10-2
abundance: few
d_gene: TRBD2
j_gene: TRBJ2-7
CDR3aa: CASRGLAGALYEQYF
CDR3nt: TGCGCCAGCAGGGGACTAGCGGGGGCCCTCTACGAGCAGTACTTC

v_gene: TRBV24-1
abundance: NA
d_gene: TRBD2
j_gene: TRBJ2-3
CDR3aa: CACSPGRGTDTQYF
CDR3nt: TGTGCCTGTTCCCCCGGGAGGGGCACAGATACGCAGTATTTT

v_gene: TRBV7-6
abundance: NA
d_gene: TRBD1
j_gene: TRBJ2-1
CDR3aa: CASTPPGNRGYNEQFF
CDR3nt: TGTGCCAGCACCCCACCCGGGAACAGGGGCTACAATGAGCAGTTCTTC

v_gene: TRBV20-1
abundance: NA
d_gene: NA
j_gene: TRBJ1-1
CDR3aa: CSARKGGNTEAFF
CDR3nt: TGCAGTGCTAGGAAAGGGGGGAACACTGAAGCTTTCTTT

v_gene: TRBV3-1
abundance: few
d_gene: NA
j_gene: TRBJ2-5
CDR3aa: CASSQRETETQYF
CDR3nt: TGTGCCAGCAGCCAACGGGAGACGGAGACCCAGTACTTC

v_gene: TRBV21-1
abundance: NA
d_gene: NA
j_gene: TRBJ2-7
CDR3aa: CASSKVQGVLYEQYF
CDR3nt: TGTGCCAGCAGCAAAGTACAGGGGGTTCTATACGAGCAGTACTTC

v_gene: TRBV11-2
abundance: NA
d_gene: NA
j_gene: TRBJ2-7
CDR3aa: CASSPSQEGYEQYF
CDR3nt: TGTGCCAGCAGCCCCTCGCAGGAGGGCTACGAGCAGTACTTC

v_gene: TRBV12-3/TRBV12-4
abundance: many
d_gene: NA
j_gene: TRBJ2-1
CDR3aa: CASSFLGGTGQRYNEQFF
CDR3nt: TGTGCCAGCAGTTTCCTCGGGGGGACGGGACAGAGATACAATGAGCAGTTCTTC

v_gene: TRBV12-3/TRBV12-4
abundance: few
d_gene: TRBD2
j_gene: TRBJ2-1
CDR3aa: CASIAGGPSYNEQFF
CDR3nt: TGTGCCAGCATAGCGGGAGGGCCAAGCTACAATGAGCAGTTCTTC

v_gene: TRBV18
abundance: NA
d_gene: TRBD1
j_gene: TRBJ2-3
CDR3aa: CASSPPGTGYTDTQYF
CDR3nt: TGTGCCAGCTCACCACCAGGGACAGGCTACACAGATACGCAGTATTTT

v_gene: TRBV12-3/TRBV12-4
abundance: NA
d_gene: NA
j_gene: TRBJ1-2
CDR3aa: CASSLVGPDGYTF
CDR3nt: TGTGCCAGCAGTTTAGTAGGGCCGGATGGCTACACCTTC

v_gene: TRBV7-9
abundance: few
d_gene: NA
j_gene: TRBJ2-7
CDR3aa: CASSLGGLYYEQYF
CDR3nt: TGTGCCAGCAGCCTCGGTGGATTATACTACGAGCAGTACTTC

v_gene: TRBV30
abundance: NA
d_gene: NA
j_gene: TRBJ1-5
CDR3aa: CAWSTGNQPQHF
CDR3nt: TGTGCCTGGAGTACCGGCAATCAGCCCCAGCATTTT

v_gene: TRBV7-2
abundance: NA
d_gene: NA
j_gene: TRBJ2-3
CDR3aa: CASSLARSGADTQYF
CDR3nt: TGTGCCAGCAGCTTAGCGCGCTCAGGGGCAGATACGCAGTATTTT

v_gene: TRBV7-6
abundance: NA
d_gene: NA
j_gene: TRBJ2-2
CDR3aa: CASSLGSGGDTGELFF
CDR3nt: TGTGCCAGCAGCCTAGGGTCGGGGGGCGACACCGGGGAGCTGTTTTTT